This TCR beta chain comes out of a study of CD8 T cells in Susac syndrome. The CDR3 runs 14 residues. Germline V lookup: CDR1 SGDLS, CDR2 YYNGEE. V gave up 3 bases and J gave up 1 base, with 10 bases separating them. Multiple sclerosis controls were treatment-naive patients with stable or active relapsing-remitting disease. The RNA, roughly 0.5 to 1 ug, was put through reverse transcription using random hexamers. The method of amplification for TCR beta CDR3 was immunoSEQ multiplex PCR, covering 54 Vbeta and 13 Jbeta. TCRdb re-analysed the immunoSEQ multiplex PCR reads in MiXCR, keeping a single row per CDR3 protein. This repertoire shows 250,000 to 300,000 distinct CDR3 sequences, over 75% found once; its top ten account for roughly 0.21%.

This rearrangement joins TRBV9 to TRBJ2-5; D not certain. Specimen: CD8+ T cells from PBMCs. This TCR came from a human donor with multiple sclerosis. The CDR3 nucleotides read TGTGCCAGCAGCGAGACCGGTTCCCAAGAGACCCAGTACTTC. Translation gives CASSETGSQETQYF.